This T cell receptor beta chain was profiled in a study of T cells in Graves' hyperthyroidism and ophthalmopathy. As for the study in general: Initial diagnosis, before any treatment, was when peripheral blood was collected.

This clonotype has ten or more counts. Stable hyperthyroidism: no ophthalmopathy progression over 18 months of follow-up. PBMCs were collected from an approximately 10 ml volume of fresh peripheral blood. The source material, RNA transcripts, was used to amplify TCR beta CDR3 regions. An initial round of RT-PCR targeting the TCR CDR3 relied on the HTBI primer set. TCRdb re-derived calls from the multiplex PCR reads in MiXCR, one entry per CDR3 protein. The sample has approximately 740,000 distinct CDR3 sequences, roughly 15% seen once. V was pared by 6 bases and J by 0 bases, with 12 bases between. CDR1 is MDHEN, CDR2 SYDVKM, per germline. CDR3 length equals 14 residues.

This sequence joins TRBV28 and TRBJ2-7; D uncertain. The sample consisted of blood. This clonotype was obtained from a woman between 18 and 29 years old with Graves' hyperthyroidism. The CDR3 DNA reads TGTGCCAGCAGACCCTTACAGAGCTCCTACGAGCAGTACTTC. Protein: CASRPLQSSYEQYF.